One T cell receptor beta chain is described in this entry. The data are from a study of blood T cell repertoires in COVID-19. For the study at large: Researchers got acute and convalescent COVID-19 samples from the United States, Italy and Spain. The cDNA or gDNA used as material had been derived from T cells, B-cell-depleted T cells, or PBMCs.

Germline CDR1 MGHRA, CDR2 YSYEKL. V was clipped by 4 bases and J by 7 bases, with 20 bases between them. The CDR3 totals 16 residues. Profiling relied on immunoSEQ multiplex PCR, and the TCRdb table lists in-frame clones only, not all of them. The sample holds 55,000 to 90,000 clones, approximately 85% seen once. This TCR came from a woman older than 75 with active or convalescent COVID-19. The V call is TRBV4-1, the J call TRBJ1-5; D remains unclear. The sequenced material came from peripheral blood. The CDR3 DNA follows: TGCGCCAGCAGCCTCCTAGGGAGTCAGTCGAGACAGCCCCAGCATTTT. It encodes CASSLLGSQSRQPQHF.